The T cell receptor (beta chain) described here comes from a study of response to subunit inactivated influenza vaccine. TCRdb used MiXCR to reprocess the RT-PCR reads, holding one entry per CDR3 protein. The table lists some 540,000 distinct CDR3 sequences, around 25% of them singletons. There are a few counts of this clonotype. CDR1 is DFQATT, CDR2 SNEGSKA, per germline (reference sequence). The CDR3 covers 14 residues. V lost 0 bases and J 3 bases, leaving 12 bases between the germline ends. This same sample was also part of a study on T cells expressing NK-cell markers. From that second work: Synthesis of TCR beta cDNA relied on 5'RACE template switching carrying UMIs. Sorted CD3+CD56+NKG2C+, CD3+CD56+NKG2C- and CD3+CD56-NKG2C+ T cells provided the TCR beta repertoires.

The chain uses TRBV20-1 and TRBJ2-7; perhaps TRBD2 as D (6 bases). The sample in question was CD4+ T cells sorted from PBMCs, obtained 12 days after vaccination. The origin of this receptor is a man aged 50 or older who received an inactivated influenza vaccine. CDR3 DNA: TGCAGTGCTAGAGATACCGGACTATACTACGAGCAGTACTTC. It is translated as CSARDTGLYYEQYF.